This T cell receptor beta chain is from a study of blood T cells in healthy people across ages. Notes on the study in general: Possibly confounding the expanded clonotype changes was the fact that donor CMV status was unknown. Fewer expanded clones and more diversity marked long-lived versus aged donors.

At least 6.5 million PBMCs were isolated per sample. Extracted total RNA amounted to at least 5.5 micrograms for each sample. The CDR3 runs to 14 residues. Trimming stripped 2 bases from V and 4 bases from J, with 9 bases between. CDR1 is MNHNY and CDR2 is SVGAGI in the germline V gene (reference sequence). With respect to this clonotype: Its antigen is still unknown.

A second PCR, run for about 7 to 11 cycles, used a sample-barcoded 5' primer plus a J-beta primer mix. TCRdb ran MiXCR on the 5' RACE reads and lists one entry per CDR3 protein. There are around 670,000 distinct CDR3 sequences in the sample; under 30% occur only once, and about 15% lies in the top ten. Sequenced sample: blood. The V gene is TRBV6-6, the J gene TRBJ2-1; possible D gene TRBD2, 6 bases. The origin of this receptor is a woman aged 80 or older in good health. The CDR3 sequence: CASSYRGGYNEQFF. CDR3 in DNA: TGTGCCAGCAGTTACCGGGGAGGATACAATGAGCAGTTCTTC.